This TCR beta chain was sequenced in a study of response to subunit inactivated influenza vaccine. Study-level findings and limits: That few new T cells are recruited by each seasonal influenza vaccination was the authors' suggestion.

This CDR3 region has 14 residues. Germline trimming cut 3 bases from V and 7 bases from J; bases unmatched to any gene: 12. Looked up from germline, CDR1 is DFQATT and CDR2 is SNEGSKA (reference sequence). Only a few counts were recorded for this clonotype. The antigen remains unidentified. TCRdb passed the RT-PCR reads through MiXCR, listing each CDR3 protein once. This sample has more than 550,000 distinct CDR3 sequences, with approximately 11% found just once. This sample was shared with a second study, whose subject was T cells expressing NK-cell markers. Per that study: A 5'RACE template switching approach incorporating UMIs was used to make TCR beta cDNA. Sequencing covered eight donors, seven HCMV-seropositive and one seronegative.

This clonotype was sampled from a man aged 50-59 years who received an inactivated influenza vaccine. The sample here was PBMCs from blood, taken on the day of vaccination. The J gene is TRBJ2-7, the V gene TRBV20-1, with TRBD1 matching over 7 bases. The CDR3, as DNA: TGCAGTGCTAGTCCCCGGGACAGCCTTGGGGAGCAGTACTTC. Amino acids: CSASPRDSLGEQYF.